Shown below are 5 T cell receptor beta chains from a single sample sequenced in a study of response to subunit inactivated influenza vaccine. TCRdb ran MiXCR on the RT-PCR reads and lists one entry per CDR3 protein. The sample yields around 540,000 distinct CDR3 sequences, approximately 12% seen once. Sequences were derived from PBMCs from blood, sampled on the day of vaccination. These receptor sequences come from a man aged 45-65 years who received an inactivated influenza vaccine.

In this sample, this clonotype turned up a few times. The chain combines TRBV6-5 with TRBJ2-2; D might be TRBD1 (5 bases). Germline V lookup: CDR1 MNHEY, CDR2 SVGAGI. Trimming cost V 7 bases and J 7 bases, with 13 bases left between them. This CDR3 is 13 amino acids long. The CDR3 is CASTFQGSGELFF. The CDR3 region has the DNA TGTGCCAGCACGTTTCAGGGCAGCGGGGAGCTGTTTTTT.

This clonotype was seen a handful of times. The V call is TRBV4-3, the J call TRBJ2-6; D is unclear. The CDR3 is 15 amino acids. Between the trimmed V and J ends, which lost 2 bases and 0 bases, there was a span of 5 bases. Germline CDR1 LGHNA, CDR2 YSLEER. For the CDR3, the DNA is TGCGCCAGCAGCCAACACGACTCTGGGGCCAACGTCCTGACTTTC. Amino acids: CASSQHDSGANVLTF.

The sample holds many counts of this clonotype. V gene TRBV5-5 combines with J gene TRBJ2-7, with no clear D. This CDR3 is 12 amino acids long. The V and J ends lost 4 bases and 2 bases respectively, with 7 bases between them. The V gene's germline CDR1 is SGHKS and CDR2 YYEKEE (reference sequence). The CDR3 spells CASSRSTYEQYF. CDR3 sequence (DNA): TGTGCCAGCAGCAGATCAACCTACGAGCAGTACTTC. The full variable domain, with the rest looked up from reference TRBV5-5 and TRBJ2-7, is DAGVTQSPTHLIKTRGQQVTLRCSPISGHKSVSWYQQVLGQGPQFIFQYYEKEERGRGNFPDRFSARQFPNYSSELNVNALLLGDSALYLCASSRSTYEQYFGPGTRLTVT.

This clonotype was detected ten times or more. The rearrangement uses TRBV5-1 and TRBJ2-5, with D perhaps matching TRBD1 or TRBD2 (5 bases each). Looked up from germline, CDR1 is SGHRS and CDR2 is YFSETQ. Trimming took off 4 bases at V and 2 bases at J, with 15 bases between the two ends. The CDR3 extends over 15 amino acids. CDR3 nucleotide sequence: TGCGCCAGCAGCGGTGGTGGGGGAAGGCAAGAGACCCAGTACTTC. This gives the protein CASSGGGGRQETQYF.

This clonotype was counted only a few times. The J gene is TRBJ2-3, the V gene TRBV27, with 9 nucleotides matching TRBD2. Germline V gene sequence: CDR1 MNHEY, CDR2 SMNVEV (reference sequence). With V trimmed by 11 bases and J by 5 bases, 2 bases remained unmatched. There are 11 residues in the CDR3. As DNA, the CDR3 is TGTGCCTGCGGGAGGGGAGATACGCAGTATTTT. Protein: CACGRGDTQYF.